This TCR beta chain was sequenced in a study of blood T cells in healthy people across ages. From germline, CDR1 is DFQATT and CDR2 SNEGSKA (reference sequence). This CDR3 contains 14 residues. With 6 bases removed from V and 2 bases from J, the gap between germline ends came to 16 bases. This clonotype showed up just a few times. Through a sample-barcoded 5' primer and a J-beta primer mix, a second PCR was run for roughly 6 to 12 cycles. TCRdb fed the 5' RACE reads into MiXCR, producing one record per CDR3 protein. The sample records 700,000 to 850,000 distinct CDR3 sequences, about 37% being singletons.

V usage is TRBV20-1 and J usage is TRBJ2-5; D unclear. The clonotype comes from a man between 18 and 29 years old in good health. Sequenced: blood. The DNA of the CDR3 is TGCAGTGCCACCCCTCGTGAGGAGCAAGAGACCCAGTACTTC. Translation: CSATPREEQETQYF.